The 22 T cell receptor beta chains listed next were all sequenced from one sample in a study of T cell responses to AZD1222 COVID-19 vaccine. The data were produced by immunoSEQ multiplex PCR, yet TCRdb's version contains in-frame clones alone and is incomplete. The table records 100,000 to 120,000 clones, around 80% of them present only once. The material was peripheral blood, obtained on day 0 of AZD1222 vaccination. Receptors were obtained from an adult in good health.

This clone was detected only a few times. The rearrangement joins TRBV19 to TRBJ2-2, with D perhaps matching TRBD1 or TRBD2 (5 bases each). CDR1 and CDR2 (germline): LNHDA, SQIVND (reference sequence). Trimming took off 3 bases at V and 5 bases at J, with 10 bases between the two ends. This CDR3 is 14 amino acids long. CDR3 in amino acids: CASSISGPTGELFF. For the CDR3, the DNA is TGTGCCAGTAGTATTTCGGGACCGACCGGGGAGCTGTTTTTT.

V gene TRBV4-3 combines with J gene TRBJ2-6; D is uncertain. This CDR3 has 18 residues. The germline V gene has CDR1 LGHNA and CDR2 YSLEER. The V gene lost 0 bases and the J gene lost 0 bases, with 12 bases spanning the gap. The CDR3 sequence: CASSQDLDGTSGANVLTF. CDR3 coding DNA: TGCGCCAGCAGCCAAGATCTAGACGGTACCTCTGGGGCCAACGTCCTGACTTTC.

The rearrangement links TRBV19 to TRBJ2-7; D unclear. This CDR3 is 16 amino acids long. The V and J ends lost 0 bases and 1 base respectively, with 13 bases between them. From germline, CDR1 is LNHDA and CDR2 SQIVND (reference sequence). CDR3 sequence reads: CASSIDLSATSYEQYF. The CDR3 DNA reads TGTGCCAGTAGTATAGATCTGTCCGCTACTTCCTACGAGCAGTACTTC. Supplemented by reference TRBV19 and TRBJ2-7, the full variable domain reads DGGITQSPKYLFRKEGQNVTLSCEQNLNHDAMYWYRQDPGQGLRLIYYSQIVNDFQKGDIAEGYSVSREKKESFPLTVTSAQKNPTAFYLCASSIDLSATSYEQYFGPGTRLTVT.

This chain uses TRBV24-1 with TRBJ2-5; 8 bases line up with TRBD1. The CDR3 spans 15 residues. The germline gives CDR1 KGHDR, CDR2 SFDVKD. V lost 3 bases, J lost 1 base, and 3 bases stayed unmatched. The CDR3 DNA reads as TGTGCCACCAGTGATGGAGGACAGGGCCAAGAGACCCAGTACTTC. It translates to CATSDGGQGQETQYF.

The rearrangement links TRBV7-9 to TRBJ1-4, with 8 bases lining up with TRBD1. The CDR3 spans 13 residues. Germline V gene data show CDR1 as SEHNR and CDR2 as FQNEAQ (reference sequence). Losses at the gene ends were 6 bases for V and 6 bases for J; bases not matched to a gene: 3. The CDR3 is CASRQGADEKLFF. CDR3 DNA sequence: TGTGCCAGCAGGCAGGGGGCGGATGAAAAACTGTTTTTT.

The chain recombines TRBV5-4 with TRBJ1-2, with D possibly matching TRBD1 (5 bases). Trimming removed 4 bases at V and 4 bases at J, with 17 bases between. In germline, CDR1 is SGHNT, CDR2 YYREEE (reference sequence). The CDR3 is 15 amino acids. CDR3 nucleotide sequence: TGTGCCAGCAGCAGGGGCGGGTTAGTAGGCTATGGCTACACCTTC. It is translated as CASSRGGLVGYGYTF.

The chain joins TRBV9 to TRBJ2-5; D not certain. V lost 0 bases and J 5 bases, leaving 8 bases between the germline ends. Germline loops: CDR1 SGDLS, CDR2 YYNGEE. This CDR3 has 13 residues. The CDR3 here is CASSVAVGETQYF. CDR3 DNA sequence: TGTGCCAGCAGCGTAGCTGTAGGGGAGACCCAGTACTTC.

The chain links TRBV18 to TRBJ1-1, with a tentative D call TRBD1 (6 bases). Germline V lookup: CDR1 KGHSH, CDR2 LQKENI. This CDR3 is built from 15 residues. V lost 6 bases and J lost 0, with 14 bases in between. For the CDR3, the DNA is TGTGCCAGCTCCTATCGACAGGCCCTGAACACTGAAGCTTTCTTT. Its protein product is CASSYRQALNTEAFF. Looking up the rest from reference TRBV18 and TRBJ1-1 gives the full variable domain: NAGVMQNPRHLVRRRGQEARLRCSPMKGHSHVYWYRQLPEEGLKFMVYLQKENIIDESGMPKERFSAEFPKEGPSILRIQQVVRGDSAAYFCASSYRQALNTEAFFGQGTRLTVV.

The chain has TRBV18 and TRBJ1-1, with D maybe TRBD1 (5 bases). The CDR3 is 16 residues long. Trimming took 3 bases from V and 4 from J, leaving 18 bases between them. Per germline, CDR1 KGHSH and CDR2 LQKENI. Here the CDR3 reads CASSPTTRGRGTEAFF. CDR3 nucleotide sequence: TGTGCCAGCTCACCCACCACACGGGGCCGGGGCACTGAAGCTTTCTTT.

The J gene is TRBJ1-2, the V gene TRBV28; D not resolved. The ends were cut back, 7 bases at V and 3 bases at J, with 12 bases in the middle. The CDR3 extends over 13 amino acids. Germline CDR1 MDHEN, CDR2 SYDVKM. CDR3 in DNA: TGTGCCAGCACCCCAGGAAGTTACTATGGCTACACCTTC. Translated, it gives CASTPGSYYGYTF.

The V call is TRBV7-3, the J call TRBJ2-1; 10 bases are shared with TRBD1. This CDR3 has 14 amino acids. V lost 5 bases to trimming and J lost 6 bases; unmatched junction nucleotides: 4. Per germline, CDR1 SGHTA and CDR2 FQGTGA. CDR3: CASSLGTGVNEQFF. In nucleotides, the CDR3 is TGTGCCAGCAGCCTTGGGACAGGGGTCAATGAGCAGTTCTTC.

The rearrangement joins TRBV6-2 or TRBV6-3 to TRBJ1-4, with no clear D. V shed 6 bases and J shed 7 bases, with 12 bases lying between them. This CDR3 is built from 13 residues. Germline CDR1 reads MNHEY; CDR2 reads SVGEGT. CDR3 loop: CASSGSLGEKLFF. The CDR3 bases are TGTGCCAGCAGCGGGAGTCTTGGTGAAAAACTGTTTTTT.

The chain employs TRBV6-2 or TRBV6-3 and TRBJ2-1; D not resolved. The length of the CDR3 is 12 residues. Trimming cost V 2 bases and J 6 bases, with 5 bases left between them. Looked up from germline, CDR1 is MNHEY and CDR2 is SVGEGT. CDR3: CASSYPSNEQFF. The DNA for the CDR3 is TGTGCCAGCAGTTACCCCAGCAATGAGCAGTTCTTC.

The genes are TRBV28 and TRBJ1-1; D unclear. V was trimmed by 5 bases and J by 5 bases, leaving 9 bases between them. This CDR3 region has 12 residues. Per the germline V gene, CDR1 is MDHEN and CDR2 is SYDVKM. The chain's CDR3 is CASSPTFTEAFF. In DNA form, the CDR3 reads TGTGCCAGCAGTCCAACCTTTACTGAAGCTTTCTTT.

The V gene is TRBV28, the J gene TRBJ2-7; a possible D gene is TRBD2 (5 bases). The CDR3 spans 15 residues. Germline V lookup: CDR1 MDHEN, CDR2 SYDVKM. The V end lost 5 bases, the J end lost 0 bases, and 14 bases lay between the germline ends. As DNA, the CDR3 is TGTGCCAGCAGTCACCAGGAGGATCTCTCCTACGAGCAGTACTTC. Protein product: CASSHQEDLSYEQYF.

This chain uses TRBV7-8 with TRBJ1-3; perhaps TRBD1 as D (6 bases). V lost 0 bases and J 4 bases, leaving 10 bases between the germline ends. The CDR3 consists of 15 residues. Germline CDR1 SGHVS, CDR2 FQNEAQ. The chain's CDR3 is CASSLAGAKGNTIYF. CDR3 bases: TGTGCCAGCAGCTTAGCGGGGGCTAAAGGAAACACCATATATTTT. Drawing the rest from reference TRBV7-8 and TRBJ1-3, the complete variable domain is GAGVSQSPRYKVAKRGQDVALRCDPISGHVSLFWYQQALGQGPEFLTYFQNEAQLDKSGLPSDRFFAERPEGSVSTLKIQRTQQEDSAVYLCASSLAGAKGNTIYFGEGSWLTVV.

This clone was picked up a small number of times. The chain is built from TRBV2 and TRBJ1-5; TRBD1 agrees at 9 bases. CDR3 length: 14 amino acids. The V gene's germline CDR1 is SNHLY and CDR2 FYNNEI. Trimming removed 1 base from V and 6 bases from J; junction bases left unmatched: 1. CDR3 in DNA: TGTGCCAGCAGTGAAGGGACAGGGGTTCAGCCCCAGCATTTT. It yields the protein CASSEGTGVQPQHF.

The chain uses TRBV5-1 and TRBJ1-2; maybe TRBD1 (6 bases). This CDR3 is 14 amino acids long. Germline CDR1 is SGHRS and CDR2 is YFSETQ. V was cut by 1 base and J by 6 bases, with 13 bases left in between. This CDR3 reads CASSLSGRGHGYTF. DNA of the CDR3: TGCGCCAGCAGCTTGAGCGGCAGGGGTCATGGCTACACCTTC.

J is TRBJ2-4 and V is TRBV7-2; either TRBD1 or TRBD2 may fit D (5 bases each). This CDR3 has 15 residues. Trimming shortened V by 5 bases and J by 0 bases, and 11 bases separated the two germline ends. Germline assignment: CDR1 SGHTA and CDR2 FQGNSA. This CDR3 is CASSPDGAAKNIQYF. The CDR3 bases are TGTGCCAGCAGCCCGGACGGGGCAGCCAAAAACATTCAGTACTTC.

The J gene is TRBJ2-2, the V gene TRBV18, with 8 positions matching TRBD1. The CDR3 totals 15 residues. V dropped 3 bases and J dropped 5; count of bases not matched to a gene: 5. CDR1 KGHSH and CDR2 LQKENI come from the germline V gene. CDR3 residues: CASSPRDRKTGELFF. The CDR3 DNA is TGTGCCAGCTCACCTCGGGACAGGAAGACCGGGGAGCTGTTTTTT.

This chain connects TRBV4-1 to TRBJ2-3; the match to TRBD2 covers 7 bases. The V gene end was trimmed by 0 bases and the J gene end by 4 bases; junction bases not matched to a gene: 7. This CDR3 contains 16 residues. Germline lookup yields CDR1 MGHRA and CDR2 YSYEKL. As DNA, the CDR3 is TGCGCCAGCAGCCAAGATCGGGGGAGGGGAGCAGATACGCAGTATTTT. As protein: CASSQDRGRGADTQYF.

The CDR3 nucleotides read TGTGCCACCAGCAGAGATCTGGGACACTTCTATGGCTACACCTTC. Translation gives CATSRDLGHFYGYTF. V usage is TRBV15 and J usage is TRBJ1-2; D might be TRBD1 (6 bases). The CDR3 has 15 amino acids. With 0 bases removed from V and 4 bases from J, the gap between germline ends came to 12 bases. CDR1 LNHNV and CDR2 YYDKDF come from the germline V gene (reference sequence).